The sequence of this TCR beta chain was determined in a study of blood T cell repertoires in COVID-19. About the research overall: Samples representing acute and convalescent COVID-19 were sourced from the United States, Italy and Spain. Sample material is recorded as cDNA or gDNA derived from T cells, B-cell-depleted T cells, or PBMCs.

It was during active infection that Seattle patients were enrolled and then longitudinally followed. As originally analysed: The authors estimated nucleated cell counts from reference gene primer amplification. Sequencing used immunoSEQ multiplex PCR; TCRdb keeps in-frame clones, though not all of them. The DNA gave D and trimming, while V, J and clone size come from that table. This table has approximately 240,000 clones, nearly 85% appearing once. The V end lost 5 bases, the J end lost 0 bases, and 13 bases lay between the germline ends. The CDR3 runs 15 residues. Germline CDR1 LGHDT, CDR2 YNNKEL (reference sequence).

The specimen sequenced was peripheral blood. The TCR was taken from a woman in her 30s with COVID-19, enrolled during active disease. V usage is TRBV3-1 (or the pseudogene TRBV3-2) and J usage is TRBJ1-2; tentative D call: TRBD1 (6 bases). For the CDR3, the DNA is TGTGCCAGCAGCGTTGGGACACAAGCTAACTATGGCTACACCTTC. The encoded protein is CASSVGTQANYGYTF.